Listed here are 27 T cell receptor beta chains from one sample, sequenced in a study of blood T cell repertoires in COVID-19. Here immunoSEQ multiplex PCR was the method, and the copy in TCRdb shows in-frame clones only, minus some. The sample has tens of thousands of clones; about 81% are singletons. Sequenced material: peripheral blood. The source of these receptors is a human donor in a cohort sampled during active COVID-19.

V gene TRBV6-5 combines with J gene TRBJ2-7; TRBD2 agrees at 8 bases. Germline V lookup: CDR1 MNHEY, CDR2 SVGAGI. The CDR3 sequence is 16 residues long. Losses at the gene ends were 0 bases for V and 3 bases for J; bases not matched to a gene: 7. The CDR3 region is CASSYSSAGVDYEQYF. CDR3 bases: TGTGCCAGCAGTTACTCGTCAGCGGGAGTGGACTACGAGCAGTACTTC.

The chain couples TRBV9 to TRBJ1-1; D gene ambiguous. The CDR3 extends over 13 amino acids. The V end lost 0 bases, the J end lost 5 bases, and 8 bases lay between the germline ends. Germline CDR1 SGDLS, CDR2 YYNGEE. The CDR3 spells CASSVEMRTEAFF. The DNA of the CDR3 is TGTGCCAGCAGCGTAGAGATGAGGACTGAAGCTTTCTTT.

The chain is built from TRBV5-1 and TRBJ2-3, with 12 bases matching TRBD2. Germline CDR1 is SGHRS and CDR2 is YFSETQ. J was trimmed by 2 bases and V by 5 bases; bases with no gene match: 9. This CDR3 is 17 amino acids long. The CDR3 here is CASSPGLAGGYTDTQYF. The DNA of the CDR3 is TGCGCCAGCAGTCCGGGACTAGCGGGCGGCTACACAGATACGCAGTATTTT.

V is TRBV19 and J is TRBJ2-1, with 9 bases identical to TRBD2. V shed 8 bases, J shed 3 bases, and the junction held 11 bases outside the gene matches. There are 16 residues in the CDR3. Germline V CDR1 and CDR2: LNHDA, SQIVND (reference sequence). CDR3 nucleotides: TGTGCCAGTCGATCCCAGCTGACTAGCGGCTACAATGAGCAGTTCTTC. Its protein product is CASRSQLTSGYNEQFF.

This sequence joins TRBV9 and TRBJ2-7, with D possibly TRBD2 on 5 matching bases. In germline, CDR1 is SGDLS, CDR2 YYNGEE. CDR3 length: 13 residues. V lost 3 bases and J lost 6, with 13 bases in between. The CDR3 DNA follows: TGTGCCAGCAGCGCGGGTGCCAGCGGCGAGCAGTACTTC. This sequence encodes CASSAGASGEQYF.

V and J are TRBV9 and TRBJ2-5; the match to TRBD2 covers 7 bases. V trimming: 2 bases; J trimming: 5 bases; junction bases outside the gene matches: 9. The CDR3 sequence is 15 residues long. From germline, CDR1 is SGDLS and CDR2 YYNGEE. The CDR3 reads CASSVSGGEGETQYF. The CDR3 DNA follows: TGTGCCAGCAGCGTTAGCGGAGGGGAGGGGGAGACCCAGTACTTC.

The rearrangement links TRBV7-8 to TRBJ2-3; D not certain. The CDR3 is 16 residues long. Germline V lookup: CDR1 SGHVS, CDR2 FQNEAQ. Between the trimmed V and J ends, which lost 4 bases and 3 bases, there was a span of 17 bases. CDR3 DNA: TGTGCCAGCAGCTCTAACGACTTCGCCCCAACAGATACGCAGTATTTT. Encoded protein: CASSSNDFAPTDTQYF. Based on the CDR3 plus reference TRBV7-8 and TRBJ2-3, the full variable domain is GAGVSQSPRYKVAKRGQDVALRCDPISGHVSLFWYQQALGQGPEFLTYFQNEAQLDKSGLPSDRFFAERPEGSVSTLKIQRTQQEDSAVYLCASSSNDFAPTDTQYFGPGTRLTVL.

The genes are TRBV7-9 and TRBJ1-2; D perhaps matches TRBD1 (6 bases). This CDR3 contains 13 residues. Trimming pared 5 bases from V and 3 bases from J, leaving 10 bases between. Germline assignment: CDR1 SEHNR and CDR2 FQNEAQ (reference sequence). The CDR3 DNA is TGTGCCAGCAGCGAACAGGGTGACTATGGCTACACCTTC. This codes for CASSEQGDYGYTF.

V and J are TRBV28 and TRBJ1-2; D is unclear. This CDR3 is built from 12 residues. Trimming pared 3 bases from V and 6 bases from J, leaving 8 bases between. Germline V gene sequence: CDR1 MDHEN, CDR2 SYDVKM. The CDR3 nucleotides are TGTGCCAGCAGTTTGAAGCCGGATGGCTACACCTTC. Amino acids: CASSLKPDGYTF.

The chain is built from TRBV4-1 and TRBJ2-1; tentative D call: TRBD2 (6 bases). V lost 7 bases and J lost 8, with 24 bases in between. This CDR3 has 16 amino acids. Germline CDR1 reads MGHRA; CDR2 reads YSYEKL. This chain's CDR3 is CASTPKASPGVDEQFF. The CDR3 DNA is TGCGCCAGCACCCCTAAGGCTAGCCCGGGAGTCGATGAGCAGTTCTTC.

The table lists this clone with a count of one. The rearrangement joins TRBV28 to TRBJ2-7; the D is unclear. CDR3 length equals 12 residues. V was shortened by 6 bases and J by 0 bases, with 6 bases between the two germline ends. Germline CDR1 reads MDHEN; CDR2 reads SYDVKM. The CDR3 spells CASRPGSYEQYF. CDR3 nucleotide sequence: TGTGCCAGCAGACCAGGCTCCTACGAGCAGTACTTC.

This chain uses TRBV5-6 with TRBJ2-2, with D maybe TRBD2 (7 bases). V gave up 5 bases and J gave up 7 bases, with 21 bases separating them. The germline V gene encodes CDR1 SGHDT and CDR2 YYEEEE. CDR3 length: 16 residues. The CDR3 loop reads CASRSRGARGVGELFF. The CDR3, as DNA: TGTGCCAGCAGGAGCCGGGGGGCGCGAGGGGTCGGGGAGCTGTTTTTT.

This clone turned up a few times. The CDR3 spells CASSPRQGRIVSNQPQHF. The CDR3 region has the DNA TGTGCCAGCAGTCCGAGGCAGGGCCGTATCGTTAGCAATCAGCCCCAGCATTTT. This chain links TRBV28 with TRBJ1-5; D perhaps matches TRBD1 (5 bases). Germline assignment: CDR1 MDHEN and CDR2 SYDVKM. The length of the CDR3 is 18 residues. Deletions cut 5 bases from V and 0 bases from J, with 20 bases between.

The chain joins TRBV15 to TRBJ2-3, with D tentatively TRBD1 (5 bases). Between the trimmed V and J ends, which lost 5 bases and 0 bases, there was a span of 18 bases. Germline CDR1 LNHNV, CDR2 YYDKDF (reference sequence). The CDR3 spans 17 residues. As DNA, the CDR3 is TGTGCCACCAGCGGGCCACCCCGACAGACCAGCACAGATACGCAGTATTTT. This codes for CATSGPPRQTSTDTQYF.

This clone was seen a single time. This rearrangement joins TRBV4-1 to TRBJ2-7; 10 nucleotides align to TRBD2. With V trimmed by 3 bases and J by 2 bases, 7 bases remained unmatched. The CDR3 runs 16 residues. Germline V gene data show CDR1 as MGHRA and CDR2 as YSYEKL. The DNA of the CDR3 is TGCGCCAGCAGCCACCCCCGGACTAGCGGCACCTACGAGCAGTACTTC. Translating it yields CASSHPRTSGTYEQYF.

The chain joins TRBV18 to TRBJ2-3; 7 positions match TRBD1. The CDR3 covers 16 residues. The junction had 12 bases not matched to a gene; V was cut back by 4 bases and J by 5 bases. Germline V gene sequence: CDR1 KGHSH, CDR2 LQKENI. The DNA for the CDR3 is TGTGCCAGCTCACGGGCCTGGGCAGGGGGTGAAGATACGCAGTATTTT. Amino acid sequence: CASSRAWAGGEDTQYF.

This chain uses TRBV30 with TRBJ1-1; D remains unclear. The CDR3 consists of 11 residues. The V gene lost 0 bases and the J gene lost 8 bases, with 7 bases spanning the gap. Germline loops: CDR1 GTSNPN, CDR2 SVGIG (reference sequence). The CDR3 DNA follows: TGTGCCTGGAGTGTAATCAGAGAAGCTTTCTTT. It encodes CAWSVIREAFF.

CDR3 in amino acids: CASSVVGGLVDTQYF. CDR3 in DNA: TGTGCCAGCAGCGTAGTAGGAGGGCTCGTTGATACGCAGTATTTT. The chain joins TRBV9 to TRBJ2-3; possible D gene TRBD2, 6 bases. This CDR3 has 15 residues. V was pared by 0 bases and J by 6 bases, with 14 bases between. Germline V gene sequence: CDR1 SGDLS, CDR2 YYNGEE.

This clone turned up a few times. The CDR3 loop reads CASSRFFSSGTPTDTQYF. DNA of the CDR3: TGTGCCAGCAGTCGCTTTTTCTCTAGCGGAACTCCCACAGATACGCAGTATTTT. The chain has TRBV27 and TRBJ2-3, with TRBD2 identical over 7 bases. The CDR3 consists of 18 residues. V was clipped by 5 bases and J by 2 bases; unmatched bases: 16. Per germline, CDR1 MNHEY and CDR2 SMNVEV (reference sequence).

The gene calls are TRBV24-1 and TRBJ2-1; TRBD2 matches 9 bases. J gave up 5 bases and V 4 bases, and 8 bases lay outside the gene matches. CDR1 and CDR2 (germline): KGHDR, SFDVKD. The CDR3 spans 16 residues. The CDR3 region has the DNA TGTGCCACCAGTGAGGGGGGACTAGCCTCTAACAATGAGCAGTTCTTC. It yields the protein CATSEGGLASNNEQFF.

The chain has TRBV11-2 and TRBJ2-6, with TRBD1 matching over 10 bases. The germline gives CDR1 SGHAT, CDR2 FQNNGV. This CDR3 contains 18 residues. The J segment lost 3 bases and the V segment lost 4 bases, leaving 9 bases of the junction unmatched. The CDR3 sequence is CASSSRQGALVGANVLTF. CDR3 sequence (DNA): TGTGCCAGCAGCTCTCGACAGGGGGCGCTTGTTGGGGCCAACGTCCTGACTTTC.

CDR3 DNA: TGTGCCATCAGACAGGGGTCGACTGAAGCTTTCTTT. Amino acids: CAIRQGSTEAFF. The gene calls are TRBV10-3 and TRBJ1-1; 7 nucleotides agree with TRBD1. V lost 6 bases to trimming and J lost 5 bases; unmatched junction nucleotides: 3. The CDR3 is 12 residues long. CDR1 is ENHRY, CDR2 SYGVKD, per germline.

This chain links TRBV24-1 with TRBJ2-2, with 8 bases identical to TRBD2. After removal of 0 bases from V and 6 bases from J, the junction contained 11 bases not matched to a gene. This CDR3 is 18 amino acids long. Germline CDR1 reads KGHDR; CDR2 reads SFDVKD. CDR3 sequence: CATSDLPGVAGQPGELFF. In DNA form, the CDR3 reads TGTGCCACCAGTGATTTGCCGGGGGTAGCGGGACAACCCGGGGAGCTGTTTTTT.

For the CDR3, the DNA is TGCGCCAGCAGCTTGGTGCCCTCAGGGGAGACCCAGTACTTC. This translates into CASSLVPSGETQYF. The chain recombines TRBV5-1 with TRBJ2-5; TRBD1 might be the D (5 bases). V was cut by 0 bases and J by 5 bases, with 11 bases left in between. Germline V lookup: CDR1 SGHRS, CDR2 YFSETQ. The CDR3 runs to 14 residues.

V gene TRBV4-3 combines with J gene TRBJ2-3; D is undetermined. The CDR3 extends over 13 amino acids. Trimming removed 4 bases from V and 2 bases from J, with 7 bases in between. CDR1 LGHNA and CDR2 YSLEER come from the germline V gene. The DNA for the CDR3 is TGCGCCAGCAGCCCTACCTACACAGATACGCAGTATTTT. As protein: CASSPTYTDTQYF.

This clone was detected only once. The genes are TRBV28 and TRBJ2-6; D gene unclear. Germline lookup yields CDR1 MDHEN and CDR2 SYDVKM. V was cut by 8 bases and J by 3 bases, with 11 bases left in between. This CDR3 is 14 amino acids long. CDR3 bases: TGTGCCAGCCTCCAAGCCCTTGGGGCCAACGTCCTGACTTTC. It encodes CASLQALGANVLTF.

The chain joins TRBV28 to TRBJ2-7; D is possibly TRBD1 (6 bases). This CDR3 has 15 residues. V gave up 5 bases and J gave up 3 bases, with 17 bases separating them. Germline-derived CDR1 and CDR2 are MDHEN and SYDVKM. CDR3 coding DNA: TGTGCCAGCAGTGGCCCTACCGGGACAAGCTACGAGCAGTACTTC. Its translation is CASSGPTGTSYEQYF.